These T cell receptor beta chains were read from a single sample in a study of CXCR3-negative and CXCR3-positive naive CD8 T cells. TCRdb processed the 5' RACE reads again and assigns one entry to each CDR3 protein, with no DNA. Listed are 130,000 or so distinct CDR3 sequences; less than 0.3% falls within the top ten. The sequenced material came from naive CXCR3- CD8+ T cells from blood. These receptors all stem from a human donor in good health. Some clones in this sample may be carry-over from other donors' samples. Both conserved end residues are part of each CDR3. The order of the fields is V gene, J gene, CDR3 protein.

v_gene: TRBV10-3
j_gene: TRBJ1-2
CDR3aa: CAISEPQINYGYTF

v_gene: TRBV4-1
j_gene: TRBJ2-7
CDR3aa: CASSQERGRDTRSNEQYF

v_gene: TRBV6-5
j_gene: TRBJ2-7
CDR3aa: CASNSGISYEQYF

v_gene: TRBV5-5
j_gene: TRBJ2-1
CDR3aa: CASSPSGDNEQFF

v_gene: TRBV7-6
j_gene: TRBJ2-7
CDR3aa: CASSLARGQGAYEQYF

v_gene: TRBV14
j_gene: TRBJ1-1
CDR3aa: CASSQDGGAEAFF

v_gene: TRBV7-9
j_gene: TRBJ2-5
CDR3aa: CASSLGQGQGTQYF

v_gene: TRBV11-2
j_gene: TRBJ2-7
CDR3aa: CASSLWETLYEQYF

v_gene: TRBV6-4
j_gene: TRBJ2-3
CDR3aa: CASSEEGQGTDTQYF

v_gene: TRBV29-1
j_gene: TRBJ2-5
CDR3aa: CSALGWAKGTQYF

v_gene: TRBV6-1
j_gene: TRBJ2-3
CDR3aa: CASSEGTSGSEVTQYF

v_gene: TRBV3-1
j_gene: TRBJ2-3
CDR3aa: CASSQDRGESRGTQYF

v_gene: TRBV5-1
j_gene: TRBJ2-5
CDR3aa: CASKTGTSEQETQYF

v_gene: TRBV29-1
j_gene: TRBJ1-2
CDR3aa: CSAQAAARDGYTF

v_gene: TRBV28
j_gene: TRBJ2-5
CDR3aa: CASSYSGRTQYF

v_gene: TRBV11-2
j_gene: TRBJ2-1
CDR3aa: CASSLSGLVVGEQFF

v_gene: TRBV9
j_gene: TRBJ2-7
CDR3aa: CASSVGTDSYEQYF

v_gene: TRBV28
j_gene: TRBJ1-1
CDR3aa: CASRPWDRGRSGTEAFF

v_gene: TRBV19
j_gene: TRBJ2-3
CDR3aa: CASSSKTASTDTQYF

v_gene: TRBV7-2
j_gene: TRBJ2-7
CDR3aa: CASSLASGTGLSYEQYF

v_gene: TRBV7-3
j_gene: TRBJ2-5
CDR3aa: CASSSPGLRETQYF

v_gene: TRBV12-3/TRBV12-4
j_gene: TRBJ2-1
CDR3aa: CASSTGGIYNEQFF

v_gene: TRBV20-1
j_gene: TRBJ2-7
CDR3aa: CSARGRTSYEQYF

v_gene: TRBV20-1
j_gene: TRBJ2-2
CDR3aa: CSARDGIAGGTDTGELFF

v_gene: TRBV27
j_gene: TRBJ2-1
CDR3aa: CASSLSSAGGRNEQFF

v_gene: TRBV6-2/TRBV6-3
j_gene: TRBJ2-1
CDR3aa: CASSYSGSYYNEQFF

v_gene: TRBV4-3
j_gene: TRBJ1-1
CDR3aa: CASSPGTGVGYTEAFF

v_gene: TRBV2
j_gene: TRBJ2-4
CDR3aa: CASGRELAKNIQYF

v_gene: TRBV11-2
j_gene: TRBJ2-7
CDR3aa: CASSSPLGRDQDF

v_gene: TRBV29-1
j_gene: TRBJ2-1
CDR3aa: CSVDPIGRYSYNEQFF

v_gene: TRBV12-3/TRBV12-4
j_gene: TRBJ2-1
CDR3aa: CASSLGGRSRVDEQFF

v_gene: TRBV7-9
j_gene: TRBJ1-1
CDR3aa: CASSLESGPRGEAFF

v_gene: TRBV19
j_gene: TRBJ2-1
CDR3aa: CASSSHIGRPEQFF

v_gene: TRBV29-1
j_gene: TRBJ2-3
CDR3aa: CSVELPGITDTQYF

v_gene: TRBV6-5
j_gene: TRBJ2-7
CDR3aa: CASSYSVAYEQYF

v_gene: TRBV28
j_gene: TRBJ1-2
CDR3aa: CASSSKPNYGYTF

v_gene: TRBV27
j_gene: TRBJ2-7
CDR3aa: CASSFPGESTWEQYF

v_gene: TRBV4-1
j_gene: TRBJ2-1
CDR3aa: CASSSLAGGLNEQFF

v_gene: TRBV28
j_gene: TRBJ2-1
CDR3aa: CAGSPGRTYNEQFF

v_gene: TRBV6-1
j_gene: TRBJ2-7
CDR3aa: CASRPGTSGVYEQYF

v_gene: TRBV7-3
j_gene: TRBJ1-2
CDR3aa: CASSLTWQGRWNGYTF

v_gene: TRBV29-1
j_gene: TRBJ2-1
CDR3aa: CSVAGEESYNEQFF

v_gene: TRBV29-1
j_gene: TRBJ1-2
CDR3aa: CSVEHFGYPGYTF

v_gene: TRBV12-3/TRBV12-4
j_gene: TRBJ1-2
CDR3aa: CASSFSGDNYGYTF

v_gene: TRBV6-5
j_gene: TRBJ2-1
CDR3aa: CASSYSVREGSNEQFF

v_gene: TRBV9
j_gene: TRBJ2-1
CDR3aa: CASSSPVKQGPDYNEQFF

v_gene: TRBV5-4
j_gene: TRBJ2-3
CDR3aa: CASTSGATDTQYF

v_gene: TRBV19
j_gene: TRBJ1-5
CDR3aa: CASSEHSPQSQHF

v_gene: TRBV11-3
j_gene: TRBJ2-3
CDR3aa: CASSFTKYEADTQYF

v_gene: TRBV6-5
j_gene: TRBJ2-3
CDR3aa: CASSRQGLAGGPADTQYF

v_gene: TRBV4-3
j_gene: TRBJ1-1
CDR3aa: CASSQEEGWEAFF